These 26 T cell receptor beta chains share one sample of origin, sequenced in a study of low-dose radiotherapy and immunotherapy resistance in tumors. Primers targeting TRAV and TRBV primed first-strand cDNA, covering alpha and beta chains. TCR amplification involved 15 to 20 PCR cycles with a constant-region primer and V-primer adapter. TCRdb processed the reads anew with MiXCR; each CDR3 protein has one entry. The table lists some 60,000 distinct CDR3 sequences, about 25% of them singletons. Noted time point: before trial treatment. The starting material was PBMCs, obtained before treatment. The source is a male donor with rectosigmoid adenocarcinoma.

This clonotype was counted a single time. The V call is TRBV29-1, the J call TRBJ2-7; 7 bases agree with TRBD1. V lost 8 bases, J lost 7 bases, and 11 bases stayed unmatched. Looked up from germline, CDR1 is SQVTM and CDR2 is ANQGSEA. The CDR3 covers 12 residues. CDR3 protein: CSYRGASWEQYF. CDR3 coding DNA: TGCAGCTACAGGGGCGCCAGCTGGGAGCAGTACTTC.

This clonotype was recorded at least ten times. The V gene is TRBV28, the J gene TRBJ2-7, with D unresolved. V shed 5 bases and J shed 4 bases, with 18 bases lying between them. The germline CDR1 and CDR2 sequences are MDHEN and SYDVKM. CDR3 length: 15 amino acids. The CDR3 coding sequence is TGTGCCAGCAGTCCCCATATCCCGAGGCGGTACGAGCAGTACTTC. Amino acids: CASSPHIPRRYEQYF. Full variable domain (rest looked up from reference TRBV28 and TRBJ2-7): DVKVTQSSRYLVKRTGEKVFLECVQDMDHENMFWYRQDPGLGLRLIYFSYDVKMKEKGDIPEGYSVSREKKERFSLILESASTNQTSMYLCASSPHIPRRYEQYFGPGTRLTVT.

This clonotype was seen many times. The chain has TRBV18 and TRBJ2-3; D not certain. This CDR3 has 14 amino acids. With 6 bases removed from V and 0 bases from J, the gap between germline ends came to 10 bases. The germline V gene has CDR1 KGHSH and CDR2 LQKENI. CDR3 bases: TGTGCCAGCTCTCCAGCGATTAGCACAGATACGCAGTATTTT. Amino acids: CASSPAISTDTQYF.

This clonotype appeared many times. This chain joins TRBV28 and TRBJ1-5; D gene unclear. Germline-derived CDR1 and CDR2 are MDHEN and SYDVKM. The CDR3 covers 13 residues. V shed 8 bases and J shed 3 bases, with 11 bases lying between them. CDR3 loop: CASHMRANQPQHF. The CDR3 coding sequence is TGTGCCAGCCATATGAGGGCCAATCAGCCCCAGCATTTT.

This clonotype was counted many times. The rearrangement uses TRBV14 and TRBJ2-7; D unclear. V shed 4 bases and J shed 7 bases, with 14 bases lying between them. Per the germline V gene, CDR1 is SGHDN and CDR2 is FVKESK. The CDR3 runs to 13 residues. CDR3 sequence: CASSLNPTSEQYF. The CDR3, as DNA: TGTGCCAGCAGCCTAAACCCGACGTCTGAGCAGTACTTC.

The sample holds many counts of this clonotype. The chain couples TRBV4-2 to TRBJ1-2, with D tentatively TRBD1 (6 bases). The CDR3 has 14 residues. V was pared by 2 bases and J by 4 bases, with 11 bases between. Germline V gene data show CDR1 as LGHNA and CDR2 as YNFKEQ. The CDR3, as DNA: TGTGCCAGCAGCCAAAACGGACAGATCTATGGCTACACCTTC. Amino acids: CASSQNGQIYGYTF.

This clonotype was seen repeatedly, ten times or more. The chain recombines TRBV7-3 with TRBJ2-1, with 7 nucleotides matching TRBD1. Losses at the gene ends were 0 bases for V and 3 bases for J; bases not matched to a gene: 2. This CDR3 spans 15 amino acids. The germline CDR1 and CDR2 sequences are SGHTA and FQGTGA. This chain's CDR3 is CASSLTQGYYNEQFF. The CDR3 DNA is TGTGCCAGCAGCTTAACACAGGGGTACTACAATGAGCAGTTCTTC.

This clonotype was counted at least ten times. The chain combines TRBV11-2 with TRBJ2-3, with a possible D match to TRBD2 (7 bases). V gave up 3 bases and J gave up 4 bases, with 23 bases separating them. The CDR3 contains 18 residues. Germline V CDR1 and CDR2: SGHAT, FQNNGV. DNA of the CDR3: TGTGCCAGCAGCTTCAGGCGCGGGGGCGGTGGCGGGGCAGATACGCAGTATTTT. Its protein is CASSFRRGGGGGADTQYF.

This clonotype was observed at least ten times. CDR3 in DNA: TGTGCCAGCAGTTTAGACAGGGTTCAGCGGGAAGCTTTCTTT. Translating gives CASSLDRVQREAFF. The rearrangement joins TRBV28 to TRBJ1-1, with 7 bases aligning to TRBD1. This CDR3 has 14 amino acids. Germline V lookup: CDR1 MDHEN, CDR2 SYDVKM. V gave up 2 bases and J gave up 8 bases; unmatched junction bases: 8.

At least ten counts were recorded for this clonotype. The V and J genes are TRBV12-3 or TRBV12-4 and TRBJ1-2, with a weak D call TRBD1 (5 bases). V dropped 2 bases and J dropped 4 bases, with 14 bases sitting between them. This CDR3 contains 15 residues. CDR3: CASSLNSRTPYGYTF. The CDR3 nucleotides are TGTGCCAGCAGTTTAAACTCCAGGACACCCTATGGCTACACCTTC.

This chain connects TRBV10-3 to TRBJ2-7; D possibly corresponds to TRBD2 (7 bases). The germline V gene encodes CDR1 ENHRY and CDR2 SYGVKD. Between the trimmed V and J ends, which lost 0 bases and 0 bases, there was a span of 18 bases. This CDR3 is 18 amino acids long. The CDR3 sequence is CAISESRGAGDLSYEQYF. The CDR3 coding sequence is TGTGCCATCAGTGAGTCCCGGGGGGCAGGGGACCTCTCCTACGAGCAGTACTTC.

The chain carries TRBV5-1 and TRBJ2-7; possibly TRBD1 for D (5 bases). The V end lost 4 bases, the J end lost 3 bases, and 8 bases lay between the germline ends. This CDR3 is 12 amino acids long. CDR1 is SGHRS, CDR2 YFSETQ, per germline. CDR3 amino acids: CASSKGFYEQYF. The CDR3 bases are TGCGCCAGCAGCAAGGGGTTCTACGAGCAGTACTTC.

Ten or more counts support this clonotype. The gene calls are TRBV7-3 and TRBJ2-2; 13 nucleotides agree with TRBD2. The CDR3 sequence is 16 residues long. Germline CDR1 reads SGHTA; CDR2 reads FQGTGA. V shed 6 bases and J 7 bases; nucleotides not matched to a gene: 8. The CDR3 is CASRSGTSGKDGELFF. CDR3 in DNA: TGTGCCAGCAGGTCAGGGACTAGCGGGAAGGACGGGGAGCTGTTTTTT.

This clonotype was observed at least ten times. V is TRBV29-1 and J is TRBJ2-7, with D perhaps TRBD2 (5 bases). Between the trimmed V and J ends, which lost 7 bases and 7 bases, there was a span of 20 bases. The CDR3 runs to 13 residues. Germline values: CDR1 SQVTM, CDR2 ANQGSEA. CDR3 in amino acids: CSASSIGPGEQYF. As DNA, the CDR3 is TGCAGCGCCTCCAGTATAGGGCCGGGAGAGCAGTACTTC.

This clonotype was seen repeatedly, ten times or more. In DNA form, the CDR3 reads TGTGCCAGTAGCCAGGGGTTGTATAATTCACCCCTCCACTTT. Protein sequence: CASSQGLYNSPLHF. The gene calls are TRBV19 and TRBJ1-6; tentative D call: TRBD1 (6 bases). CDR1 is LNHDA and CDR2 is SQIVND in the germline V gene (reference sequence). With 6 bases removed from V and 4 bases from J, the gap between germline ends came to 10 bases. CDR3 length equals 14 residues. The full variable domain, its missing parts supplied by reference TRBV19 and TRBJ1-6, is DGGITQSPKYLFRKEGQNVTLSCEQNLNHDAMYWYRQDPGQGLRLIYYSQIVNDFQKGDIAEGYSVSREKKESFPLTVTSAQKNPTAFYLCASSQGLYNSPLHFGNGTRLTVT.

This clonotype was recorded at least ten times. The chain combines TRBV7-2 with TRBJ2-7; the match to TRBD2 covers 7 bases. CDR3 size: 14 residues. V dropped 3 bases and J dropped 2; count of bases not matched to a gene: 4. Per the germline V gene, CDR1 is SGHTA and CDR2 is FQGNSA. The CDR3, as DNA: TGTGCCAGCAGCTTTCCGGCGGGGGCCTACGAGCAGTACTTC. This encodes CASSFPAGAYEQYF.

This clonotype was recorded a few times. The chain has TRBV28 and TRBJ1-5; TRBD1 matches 8 bases. After removal of 7 bases from V and 1 base from J, the junction contained 9 bases not matched to a gene. This CDR3 comprises 16 residues. Germline V gives CDR1 MDHEN, CDR2 SYDVKM. The CDR3 reads CASTSPGTGSNQPQHF. Written as DNA, the CDR3 is TGTGCCAGCACCTCACCCGGGACAGGAAGCAATCAGCCCCAGCATTTT. Using reference TRBV28 and TRBJ1-5 for the parts outside the CDR3, the full variable domain is DVKVTQSSRYLVKRTGEKVFLECVQDMDHENMFWYRQDPGLGLRLIYFSYDVKMKEKGDIPEGYSVSREKKERFSLILESASTNQTSMYLCASTSPGTGSNQPQHFGDGTRLSIL.

There are a few counts of this clonotype. This likely traces to a read error, being one base from a far larger clone. The rearrangement uses TRBV4-1 and TRBJ2-7; D is perhaps TRBD1 or TRBD2 (5 bases each). Germline V lookup: CDR1 MGHRA, CDR2 YSYEKL. There are 12 residues in the CDR3. In DNA, the CDR3 is TGCGCCAGCAGCGACGGGACCGGCGAGCAGCACTTC. This translates into CASSDGTGEQHF.

The chain joins TRBV7-2 to TRBJ2-7; TRBD2 is a possible D gene (5 bases). V was pared by 2 bases and J by 3 bases, with 14 bases between. The CDR3 has 15 amino acids. Per the germline V gene, CDR1 is SGHTA and CDR2 is FQGNSA. The CDR3 here is CASSLSGVINYEQYF. In DNA, the CDR3 is TGTGCCAGCAGCTTATCCGGGGTGATAAACTACGAGCAGTACTTC.

CDR3 loop: CASSGGDQPQHF. The CDR3 DNA sequence: TGTGCCAGCAGCGGGGGTGATCAGCCCCAGCATTTT. The J gene is TRBJ1-5, the V gene TRBV9; D remains unclear. The germline V gene has CDR1 SGDLS and CDR2 YYNGEE. Trimming took off 3 bases at V and 5 bases at J, with 6 bases between the two ends. CDR3 length: 12 amino acids.

This sequence joins TRBV12-3 or TRBV12-4 and TRBJ2-1, with 15 bases matching TRBD2. Unmatched junction bases numbered 5, after V lost 7 bases and J lost 7 bases. This CDR3 contains 15 residues. The CDR3 DNA reads as TGTGCCAGCATCCCGGGACTAGCGGGAGGTAATGAGCAGTTCTTC. Its translation: CASIPGLAGGNEQFF.

The chain couples TRBV6-5 to TRBJ2-2, with D perhaps TRBD1 (6 bases). The ends were cut back, 6 bases at V and 6 bases at J, with 26 bases in the middle. Germline CDR1 is MNHEY and CDR2 is SVGAGI. The CDR3 loop spans 18 amino acids. CDR3 amino acids: CASSPVTGFRSFAGELFF. CDR3 nucleotide sequence: TGTGCCAGCAGCCCCGTAACAGGGTTCAGGTCGTTTGCCGGGGAGCTGTTTTTT.

A word on this clonotype: A read error likely explains this, since a far larger clone differs by one base. The chain couples TRBV11-2 to TRBJ2-1; D is perhaps TRBD1 (5 bases). The germline CDR1 and CDR2 sequences are SGHAT and FQNNGV. V was trimmed by 1 base and J by 13 bases, leaving 17 bases between them. The length of the CDR3 is 14 residues. The CDR3 here is CASSLARQKNIQFF. The DNA of the CDR3 is TGTGCCAGCAGCTTAGCCCGACAGAAAAACATTCAGTTCTTC.

A single count supports this clonotype. A read error is likely here: a far larger clone is one base away. This chain uses TRBV6-2 or TRBV6-3 with TRBJ2-7; 14 bases fit TRBD2. The germline CDR1 and CDR2 sequences are MNHEY and SVGEGT. CDR3 size: 15 residues. With 6 bases clipped from V and 7 bases from J, the junction kept 8 bases outside the gene matches. The CDR3 sequence is CASRGLAGGYNEQYF. CDR3 DNA sequence: TGTGCCAGCAGAGGACTAGCGGGGGGTTACAATGAGCAGTACTTC.

This clonotype was picked up one time. The chain has TRBV5-4 and TRBJ1-2, with TRBD1 as a possible D gene (5 bases). V was clipped by 4 bases and J by 5 bases, with 18 bases between them. CDR1 is SGHNT and CDR2 is YYREEE in the germline V gene (reference sequence). This CDR3 spans 15 amino acids. CDR3 loop: CASSKGTAEGYGYTF. As DNA, the CDR3 is TGTGCCAGCAGCAAAGGGACCGCGGAGGGGTATGGCTACACCTTC.

A few counts support this clonotype. The rearrangement links TRBV28 to TRBJ2-7; D could derive from TRBD1 or TRBD2 (5 bases each). There are 12 residues in the CDR3. Germline V gives CDR1 MDHEN, CDR2 SYDVKM. V was shortened by 7 bases and J by 7 bases, with 14 bases between the two germline ends. The CDR3 sequence is CASTQKGSEQYF. CDR3 in DNA: TGTGCCAGCACCCAAAAGGGGAGTGAGCAGTACTTC.